The subject of this entry is one T cell receptor beta chain. The sample is drawn from a study of T cells in localized non-small cell lung cancer. V gave up 2 bases and J gave up 0 bases, with 14 bases separating them. Germline CDR1 reads MDHEN; CDR2 reads SYDVKM. CDR3 length equals 17 residues. Data came from immunoSEQ multiplex PCR; TCRdb stores just in-frame clones and leaves some out. Among about 59,000 clones listed, roughly nine tenths were seen once. This clonotype was obtained from a man between 40 and 70 years old with stage I lung adenocarcinoma. This sequence joins TRBV28 and TRBJ2-1; D might be TRBD2 (6 bases). Sequenced here: peripheral blood, sampled before any cancer treatment. CDR3 nucleotide sequence: TGTGCCAGCAGTTTACCGGATGCGGGACTCTCCTACAATGAGCAGTTCTTC. This sequence encodes CASSLPDAGLSYNEQFF.